This TCR beta chain derives from a study of blood T cell repertoires in COVID-19. Across the whole study: The study drew acute and convalescent COVID-19 samples from the United States, Italy and Spain.

Germline V gives CDR1 SQVTM, CDR2 ANQGSEA. V lost 6 bases and J lost 2; bases outside the gene matches: 5. CDR3 length equals 14 residues. Original handling: Estimates of nucleated cell counts were drawn from the amplification of reference gene primers. The protocol was immunoSEQ multiplex PCR, while the TCRdb copy is restricted to in-frame clones and leaves out a portion. V and J calls and clone size are given by that table; D and trimming were obtained from the DNA. The repertoire has roughly 290,000 clones, 70% to 90% of them found once; the top ten carry roughly an eighth. The chain combines TRBV29-1 with TRBJ2-3; 10 bases align to TRBD2. The sequence was collected from a woman aged 60-75 years with acute or convalescent COVID-19. Sample: peripheral blood. The CDR3 region is CSVSSGGNTDTQYF. DNA of the CDR3: TGCAGCGTGTCTAGCGGGGGAAACACAGATACGCAGTATTTT.